This T cell receptor (beta chain) was recorded in a study of blood T cell repertoires in COVID-19. Study-level information: Whether acute or convalescent, the COVID-19 samples came from the United States, Italy and Spain.

TCRdb's table, derived via immunoSEQ multiplex PCR, lists solely in-frame clones and lacks some. The table includes about 62,000 clones, more than 80% detected once. With 6 bases clipped from V and 2 bases from J, the junction kept 11 bases outside the gene matches. Germline V lookup: CDR1 LNHDA, CDR2 SQIVND (reference sequence). The length of the CDR3 is 17 residues. Sequenced input: peripheral blood. The receptor was derived from a woman of 80 years or more with acute or convalescent COVID-19. V and J are TRBV19 and TRBJ2-3; 10 bases fit TRBD2. The CDR3 reads CASSKEREGRNTDTQYF. Written as DNA, the CDR3 is TGTGCCAGTAGCAAGGAGCGGGAGGGAAGAAACACAGATACGCAGTATTTT.